The rows below give T cell receptor beta chains drawn from one sample of a study of beta chain features in type 1 diabetes. The assay was immunoSEQ multiplex PCR, and TCRdb's table has in-frame clones only and misses some. Here the sample spans 500,000 to 650,000 clones, 9.5% to 15% being singletons. Input material: naive CD4+ T cells from blood. The receptors derive from a man under 40 with type 1 diabetes. Both conserved end residues are part of each CDR3.

J gene | CDR3 length | V gene | CDR3 protein
TRBJ2-4 | 13 | TRBV30 | CAWSVRASPIQYF
TRBJ1-5 | 16 | TRBV4-3 | CASSQDLGQRNQPQHF
TRBJ2-2 | 12 | TRBV7-2 | CASERDTGELFF
TRBJ2-7 | 15 | TRBV19 | CASSIGSSSSYEQYF
TRBJ1-1 | 16 | TRBV5-4 | CASSPDLGTPATEAFF
TRBJ2-7 | 14 | TRBV28 | CASTLGQLSYEQYF
TRBJ2-3 | 12 | TRBV6-5 | CASSRGGDTQYF
TRBJ2-7 | 16 | TRBV6-5 | CASSYSNGRFVYEQYF
TRBJ1-3 | 14 | TRBV28 | CASSAGGSGNTIYF
TRBJ2-5 | 13 | TRBV18 | CASSQLIPGTQYF
TRBJ1-2 | 19 | TRBV7-9 | CASSFHTRDRGLFNYGYTF
TRBJ2-7 | 15 | TRBV5-1 | CASSLGWGTEYEQYF
TRBJ2-7 | 14 | TRBV7-9 | CASSYQRTSYEQYF
TRBJ1-4 | 13 | TRBV4-3 | CASSRLQGEKLFF
TRBJ2-7 | 13 | TRBV29-1 | CSVSKATAGEQYF
TRBJ2-1 | 14 | TRBV7-9 | CASSLVDRGGEQFF